What follows is one T cell receptor beta chain and its context. This sample was taken from a study of blood T cell repertoires in COVID-19. The overall study: In each case, the material was cDNA or gDNA derived from T cells, B-cell-depleted T cells, or PBMCs.

Adults between roughly 18 and 90 years of age took part from about 24 US areas. Germline V CDR1 and CDR2: GTSNPN, SVGIG (reference sequence). The V and J ends lost 1 base and 0 bases respectively, with 10 bases between them. The CDR3 spans 15 residues. Libraries were prepared by immunoSEQ multiplex PCR; TCRdb keeps only in-frame clonotypes and omits some of them. The sample holds 250,000 or so clones, roughly 87% seen once. The receptor was derived from a woman in her twenties or thirties with acute COVID-19. The chain couples TRBV30 to TRBJ1-3, with D possibly TRBD1 on 6 matching bases. The specimen sequenced was PBMCs or T cells enriched from blood (not recorded which). CDR3 protein: CAWSALDSSGNTIYF. CDR3 DNA sequence: TGTGCCTGGAGTGCCCTGGACAGCTCTGGAAACACCATATATTTT.